A selection of T cell receptor beta chains follows, all from one sample in a study of T cells in Graves' hyperthyroidism and ophthalmopathy. TCRdb ran MiXCR on the multiplex PCR reads and lists one entry per CDR3 protein. The sample holds about 610,000 distinct CDR3 sequences, approximately 14% seen once. Sequencing input: blood. These receptors were taken from a woman aged 40 to 50 with Graves' ophthalmopathy. The CDR3 runs from the conserved cysteine through the conserved F or W. A D gene is named only where the DNA matches it firmly. Size tells how often a clone was seen (once, few, many) or the class of an expanded clone, and some rows leave it out.

j_call	v_call	d_call	clone_size	cdr3_aa	cdr3_nt
TRBJ2-3	TRBV12-3/TRBV12-4	TRBD2	many	CASSLEVGLGDTQYF	TGTGCCAGCAGTTTAGAGGTGGGACTAGGAGATACGCAGTATTTT
TRBJ1-5	TRBV6-2/TRBV6-3	NA	NA	CASSYSQGRQHF	TGTGCCAGCAGTTACTCGCAAGGGCGCCAGCATTTT
TRBJ1-1	TRBV10-2	NA	many	CASSEFKGLSTEAFF	TGCGCCAGCAGTGAGTTTAAAGGGCTGAGCACTGAAGCTTTCTTT
TRBJ2-5	TRBV20-1	NA	many	CSASRGRETQYF	TGCAGTGCTTCCCGAGGCAGGGAGACCCAGTACTTC
TRBJ2-7	TRBV4-1	TRBD1	few	CASRQGTAGYEQYF	TGCGCCAGCAGGCAGGGGACAGCAGGCTACGAGCAGTACTTC
TRBJ2-7	TRBV5-1	NA	NA	CASSFLGAGEQYF	TGCGCCAGCAGCTTTTTGGGGGCGGGAGAGCAGTACTTC
TRBJ1-2	TRBV6-5	NA	few	CASSFLKGYGYTF	TGTGCCAGCAGTTTTCTAAAGGGCTATGGCTACACCTTC
TRBJ2-2	TRBV19	TRBD2	many	CASSIPAGANTGELFF	TGTGCCAGTAGTATTCCAGCGGGAGCGAACACCGGGGAGCTGTTTTTT
TRBJ1-4	TRBV28	TRBD1	many	CASSYIGGASEKLFF	TGTGCCAGCAGTTATATAGGGGGCGCATCTGAAAAACTGTTTTTT
TRBJ2-7	TRBV19	TRBD1	NA	CASSNDRGPYEQYF	TGTGCCAGTAGTAATGACAGGGGACCCTACGAGCAGTACTTC
TRBJ2-5	TRBV19	NA	many	CASSIGDSMGGTQYF	TGTGCCAGTAGTATAGGCGACTCTATGGGAGGGACCCAGTACTTC
TRBJ2-5	TRBV28	NA	many	CASSSPVGRETQYF	TGTGCCAGCAGTTCCCCTGTGGGCCGGGAGACCCAGTACTTC
TRBJ2-5	TRBV6-5	NA	many	CASSYTLSLNQETQYF	TGTGCCAGCAGTTACACTTTGAGTTTAAATCAAGAGACCCAGTACTTC
TRBJ2-2	TRBV6-2/TRBV6-3	TRBD2	many	CASSYSTSGSRSGGELFF	TGTGCCAGCAGTTACTCGACAAGCGGGAGCCGCTCTGGCGGGGAGCTGTTTTTT
TRBJ1-2	TRBV6-1	NA	many	CASSQDTGDFYGYTF	TGTGCCAGCAGTCAGGATACAGGCGACTTCTATGGCTACACCTTC
TRBJ2-2	TRBV28	NA	many	CASSLRGGFTGELFF	TGTGCCAGCAGCCTGAGGGGCGGATTCACCGGGGAGCTGTTTTTT
TRBJ2-2	TRBV11-2	NA	NA	CASSADGASRPTGELFF	TGTGCCAGCAGCGCAGATGGGGCCTCTCGGCCCACCGGGGAGCTGTTTTTT
TRBJ2-2	TRBV19	NA	many	CASSIQGTNTGELFF	TGTGCCAGTAGTATTCAGGGAACGAACACCGGGGAGCTGTTTTTT